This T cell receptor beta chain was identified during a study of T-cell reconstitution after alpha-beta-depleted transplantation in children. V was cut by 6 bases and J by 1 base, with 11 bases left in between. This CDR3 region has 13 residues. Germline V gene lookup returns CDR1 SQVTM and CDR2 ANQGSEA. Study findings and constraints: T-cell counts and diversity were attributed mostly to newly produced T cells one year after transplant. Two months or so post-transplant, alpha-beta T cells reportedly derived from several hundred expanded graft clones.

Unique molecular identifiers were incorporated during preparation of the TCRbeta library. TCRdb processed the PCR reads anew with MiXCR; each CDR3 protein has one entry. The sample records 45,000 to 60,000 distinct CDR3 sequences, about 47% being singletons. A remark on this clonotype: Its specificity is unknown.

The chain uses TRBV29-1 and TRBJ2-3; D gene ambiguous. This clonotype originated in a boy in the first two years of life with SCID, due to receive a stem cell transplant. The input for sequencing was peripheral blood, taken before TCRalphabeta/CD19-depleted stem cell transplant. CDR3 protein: CSVPRTGTDTQYF. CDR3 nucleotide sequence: TGCAGCGTGCCTCGGACCGGCACAGATACGCAGTATTTT.